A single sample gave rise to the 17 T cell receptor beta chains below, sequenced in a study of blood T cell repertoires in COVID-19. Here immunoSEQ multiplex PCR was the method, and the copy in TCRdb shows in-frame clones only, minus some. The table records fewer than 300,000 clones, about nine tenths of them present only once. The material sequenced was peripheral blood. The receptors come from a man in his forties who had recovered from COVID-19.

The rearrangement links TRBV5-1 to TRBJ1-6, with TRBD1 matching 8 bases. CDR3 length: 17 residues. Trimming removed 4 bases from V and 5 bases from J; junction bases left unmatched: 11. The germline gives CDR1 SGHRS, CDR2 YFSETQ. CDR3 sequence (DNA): TGCGCCAGCAGCGCATGGCAACAGGGGGGAAATAATTCACCCCTCCACTTT. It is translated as CASSAWQQGGNNSPLHF.

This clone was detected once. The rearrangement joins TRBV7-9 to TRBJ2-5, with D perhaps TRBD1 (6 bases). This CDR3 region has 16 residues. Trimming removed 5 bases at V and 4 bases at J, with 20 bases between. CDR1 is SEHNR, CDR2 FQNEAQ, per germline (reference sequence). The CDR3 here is CASSPDSGQRRETQYF. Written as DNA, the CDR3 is TGTGCCAGCAGCCCTGACAGTGGACAGCGGAGAGAGACCCAGTACTTC.

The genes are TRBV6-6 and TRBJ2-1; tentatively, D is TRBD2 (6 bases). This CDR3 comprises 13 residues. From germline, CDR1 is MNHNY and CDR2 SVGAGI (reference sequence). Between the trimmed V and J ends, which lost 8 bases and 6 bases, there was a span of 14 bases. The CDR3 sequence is CASSGGYPNEQFF. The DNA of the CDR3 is TGTGCCAGCTCCGGGGGATACCCCAATGAGCAGTTCTTC.

The CDR3 DNA sequence: TGTGCCAGCAGTTACTCGATTACAGCCGGGAACACTGAAGCTTTCTTT. It encodes CASSYSITAGNTEAFF. The chain employs TRBV6-6 and TRBJ1-1, with unresolved D. Trimming shortened V by 0 bases and J by 1 base, and 12 bases separated the two germline ends. Germline values: CDR1 MNHNY, CDR2 SVGAGI (reference sequence). The CDR3 runs 16 residues.

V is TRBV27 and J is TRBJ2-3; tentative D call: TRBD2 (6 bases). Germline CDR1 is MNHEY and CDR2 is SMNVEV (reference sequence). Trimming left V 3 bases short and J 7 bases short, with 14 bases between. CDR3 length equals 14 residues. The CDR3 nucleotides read TGTGCCAGCAGTTTGGGGACTCCTGCCAATACGCAGTATTTT. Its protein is CASSLGTPANTQYF.

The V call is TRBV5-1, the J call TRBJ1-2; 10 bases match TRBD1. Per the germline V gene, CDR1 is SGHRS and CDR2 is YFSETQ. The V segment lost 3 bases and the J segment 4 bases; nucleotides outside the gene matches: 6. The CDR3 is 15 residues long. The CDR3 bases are TGCGCCAGCAGCTCAGGGACAGGGGTAGTCTATGGCTACACCTTC. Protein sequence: CASSSGTGVVYGYTF.

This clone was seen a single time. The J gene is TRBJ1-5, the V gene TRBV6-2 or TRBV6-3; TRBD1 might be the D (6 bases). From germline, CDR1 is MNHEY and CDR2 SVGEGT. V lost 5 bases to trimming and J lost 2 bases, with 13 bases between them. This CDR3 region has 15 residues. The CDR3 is CASSLRGTGNQPQHF. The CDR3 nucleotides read TGTGCCAGCAGTCTCAGGGGTACCGGCAATCAGCCCCAGCATTTT.

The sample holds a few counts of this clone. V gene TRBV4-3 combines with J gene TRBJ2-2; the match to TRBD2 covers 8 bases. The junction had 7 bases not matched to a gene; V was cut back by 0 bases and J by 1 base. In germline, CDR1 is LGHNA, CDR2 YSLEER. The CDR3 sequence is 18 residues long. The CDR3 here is CASSQDFRAGGNTGELFF. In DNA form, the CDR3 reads TGCGCCAGCAGCCAAGATTTTCGCGCGGGAGGGAACACCGGGGAGCTGTTTTTT.

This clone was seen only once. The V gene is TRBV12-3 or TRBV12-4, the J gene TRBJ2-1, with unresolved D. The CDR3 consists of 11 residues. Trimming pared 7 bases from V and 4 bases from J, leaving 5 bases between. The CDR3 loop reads CASKEYNEQFF. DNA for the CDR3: TGTGCCAGCAAGGAGTACAATGAGCAGTTCTTC.

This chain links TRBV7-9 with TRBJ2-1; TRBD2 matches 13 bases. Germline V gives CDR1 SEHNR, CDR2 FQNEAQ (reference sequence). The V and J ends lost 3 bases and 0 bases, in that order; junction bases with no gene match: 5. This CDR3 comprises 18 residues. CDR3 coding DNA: TGTGCCAGCAGCTTGACTAGCGGGGGGCCCAGCTCCTACAATGAGCAGTTCTTC. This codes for CASSLTSGGPSSYNEQFF.

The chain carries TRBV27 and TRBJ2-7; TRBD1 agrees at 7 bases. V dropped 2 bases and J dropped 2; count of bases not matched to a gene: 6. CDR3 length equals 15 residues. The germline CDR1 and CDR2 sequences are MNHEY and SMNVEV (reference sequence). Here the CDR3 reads CASSLGSGQTYEQYF. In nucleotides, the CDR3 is TGTGCCAGCAGTTTAGGGTCGGGACAGACCTACGAGCAGTACTTC.

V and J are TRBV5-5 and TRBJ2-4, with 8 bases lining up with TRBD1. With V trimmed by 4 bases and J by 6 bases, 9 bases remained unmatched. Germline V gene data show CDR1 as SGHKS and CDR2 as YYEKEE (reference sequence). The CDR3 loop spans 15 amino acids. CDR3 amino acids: CASSLIGQGVNIQYF. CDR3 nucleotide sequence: TGTGCCAGCAGCCTGATTGGACAGGGAGTAAACATTCAGTACTTC.

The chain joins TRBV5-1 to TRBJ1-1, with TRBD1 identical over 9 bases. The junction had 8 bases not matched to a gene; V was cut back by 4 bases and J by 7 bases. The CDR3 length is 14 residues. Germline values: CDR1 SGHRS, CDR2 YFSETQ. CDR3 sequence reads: CASSRDRGTGEAFF. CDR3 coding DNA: TGCGCCAGCAGCCGCGACAGGGGGACTGGTGAAGCTTTCTTT.

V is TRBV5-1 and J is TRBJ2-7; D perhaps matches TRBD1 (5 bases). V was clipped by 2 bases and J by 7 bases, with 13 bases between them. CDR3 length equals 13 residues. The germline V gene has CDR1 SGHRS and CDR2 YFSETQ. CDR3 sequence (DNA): TGCGCCAGCAGCTTCCGCCAGGGTCTAGAGCAGTACTTC. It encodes CASSFRQGLEQYF.

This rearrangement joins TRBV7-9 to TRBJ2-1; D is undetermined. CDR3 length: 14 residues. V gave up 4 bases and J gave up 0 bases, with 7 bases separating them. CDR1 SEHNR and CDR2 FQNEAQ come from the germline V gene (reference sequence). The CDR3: CASSSVVSYNEQFF. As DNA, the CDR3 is TGTGCCAGCAGCTCCGTAGTCTCCTACAATGAGCAGTTCTTC.

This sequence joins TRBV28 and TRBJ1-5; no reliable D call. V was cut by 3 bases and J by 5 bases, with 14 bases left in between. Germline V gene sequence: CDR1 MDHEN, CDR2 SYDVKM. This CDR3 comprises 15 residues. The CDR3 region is CASSLTPRLDQPQHF. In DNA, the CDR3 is TGTGCCAGCAGTTTGACGCCGAGGTTGGATCAGCCCCAGCATTTT.

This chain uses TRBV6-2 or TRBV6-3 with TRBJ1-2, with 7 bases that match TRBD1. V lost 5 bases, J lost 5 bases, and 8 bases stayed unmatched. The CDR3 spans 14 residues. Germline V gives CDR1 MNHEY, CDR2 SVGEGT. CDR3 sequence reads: CASSRDSRTYGYTF. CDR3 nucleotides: TGTGCCAGCAGTCGGGACAGCCGGACGTATGGCTACACCTTC.